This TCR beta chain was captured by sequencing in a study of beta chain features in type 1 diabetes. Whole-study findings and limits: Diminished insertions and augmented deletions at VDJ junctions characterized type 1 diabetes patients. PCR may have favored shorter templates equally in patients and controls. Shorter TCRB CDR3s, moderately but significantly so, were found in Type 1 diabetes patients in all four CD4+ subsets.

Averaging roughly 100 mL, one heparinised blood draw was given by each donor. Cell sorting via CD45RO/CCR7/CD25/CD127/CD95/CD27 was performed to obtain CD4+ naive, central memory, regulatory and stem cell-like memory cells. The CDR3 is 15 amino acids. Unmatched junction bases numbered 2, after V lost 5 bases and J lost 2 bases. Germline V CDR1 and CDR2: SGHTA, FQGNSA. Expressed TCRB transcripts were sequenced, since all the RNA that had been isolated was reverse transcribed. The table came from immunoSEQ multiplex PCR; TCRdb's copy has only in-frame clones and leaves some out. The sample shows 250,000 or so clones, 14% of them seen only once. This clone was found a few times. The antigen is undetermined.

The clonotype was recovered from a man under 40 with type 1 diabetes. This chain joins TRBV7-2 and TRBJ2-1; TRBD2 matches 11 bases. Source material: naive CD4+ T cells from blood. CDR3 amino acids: CASSVSGRAYNEQFF. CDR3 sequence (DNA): TGTGCCAGCAGCGTTAGCGGGAGGGCCTACAATGAGCAGTTCTTC.